Listed here are 28 T cell receptor beta chains from one sample, sequenced in a study of shared clonotypes between healthy human individuals. Clones were sequenced by immunoSEQ multiplex PCR, and TCRdb holds only the in-frame ones, with some missing. The sample includes 550,000 to 850,000 clones, about 74% of them seen just once. Sequenced: memory CD4+ T cells sorted from blood. The subset: CD45RA-negative fraction. The receptors shown here come from a woman in her twenties or thirties in good health.

This rearrangement joins TRBV5-1 to TRBJ2-5, with a weak D call TRBD2 (6 bases). The CDR3 totals 15 residues. Trimming removed 3 bases from V and 7 bases from J, with 19 bases in between. Germline lookup yields CDR1 SGHRS and CDR2 YFSETQ. The CDR3 nucleotides read TGCGCCAGCAGCTGGGATGACCAGGGAGGTGGGACCCAGTACTTC. It encodes CASSWDDQGGGTQYF.

This clone occurred a few times. V usage is TRBV6-6 and J usage is TRBJ1-1; 7 bases are shared with TRBD1. Unmatched junction bases numbered 12, after V lost 7 bases and J lost 7 bases. The CDR3 covers 14 residues. Germline assignment: CDR1 MNHNY and CDR2 SVGAGI (reference sequence). In nucleotides, the CDR3 is TGTGCCAGCACCGATACCGCCCACAGGGGTGAAGCTTTCTTT. Protein sequence: CASTDTAHRGEAFF.

The chain has TRBV27 and TRBJ2-1; D might be TRBD1 (6 bases). V gave up 4 bases and J gave up 9 bases, with 16 bases separating them. This CDR3 comprises 14 residues. Germline CDR1 and CDR2: MNHEY and SMNVEV (reference sequence). This CDR3 is CASSSRTEGGEQFF. The CDR3 bases are TGTGCCAGCAGTTCACGGACAGAAGGAGGTGAGCAGTTCTTC.

This chain links TRBV7-8 with TRBJ2-7, with D unclear. Per germline, CDR1 SGHVS and CDR2 FQNEAQ. The V end was cut by 5 bases, the J end by 6 bases, with 14 bases between. The CDR3 consists of 13 residues. CDR3 sequence: CASSHPPAVEQYF. The CDR3 DNA follows: TGTGCCAGCAGCCACCCCCCGGCCGTCGAGCAGTACTTC.

This clone has a single count. The chain links TRBV27 to TRBJ2-7; the match to TRBD1 covers 10 bases. CDR1 is MNHEY and CDR2 is SMNVEV in the germline V gene (reference sequence). The CDR3 is made up of 15 amino acids. V shed 4 bases and J 2 bases; nucleotides not matched to a gene: 5. The CDR3 is CASSSPGQGTYEQYF. CDR3 DNA: TGTGCCAGCAGTTCCCCGGGACAGGGGACCTACGAGCAGTACTTC.

This clone was detected once. This chain connects TRBV27 to TRBJ2-3, with a possible D match to TRBD1 (7 bases). This CDR3 region has 14 residues. CDR1 is MNHEY and CDR2 is SMNVEV in the germline V gene (reference sequence). The V and J ends lost 2 bases and 9 bases respectively, with 15 bases between them. The DNA for the CDR3 is TGTGCCAGCAGTTTACCGACCAGGGGGAGGACGCAGTATTTT. Translated: CASSLPTRGRTQYF.

The rearrangement links TRBV2 to TRBJ1-4, with D perhaps matching TRBD1 (5 bases). V was shortened by 3 bases and J by 8 bases, with 13 bases between the two germline ends. This CDR3 spans 14 amino acids. Germline CDR1 SNHLY, CDR2 FYNNEI. The CDR3: CASSDTRGQEKLFF. The CDR3 region has the DNA TGTGCCAGCAGTGACACAAGGGGCCAGGAAAAACTGTTTTTT.

The sample holds many counts of this clone. V is TRBV2 and J is TRBJ1-3; D might be TRBD1 (6 bases). Germline-derived CDR1 and CDR2 are SNHLY and FYNNEI. The CDR3 consists of 15 residues. Trimming took 5 bases from V and 2 from J, leaving 13 bases between them. The CDR3 DNA sequence: TGTGCCAGCAGTTTTGAGGGGGTTCCTGGAAACACCATATATTTT. It yields the protein CASSFEGVPGNTIYF.

The rearrangement joins TRBV4-1 to TRBJ1-5; TRBD1 might be the D (5 bases). Deletions cut 1 base from V and 7 bases from J, with 11 bases between. Germline assignment: CDR1 MGHRA and CDR2 YSYEKL. The CDR3 is 14 residues long. The CDR3 region has the DNA TGCGCCAGCAGCCAAGTTCCAGGGCGCCAGCCCCAGCATTTT. This encodes CASSQVPGRQPQHF.

Worth noting for this clone: This could be a read error, since a much larger clone is one nucleotide away. The genes are TRBV11-2 and TRBJ2-3; D is unresolved. The CDR3 runs to 12 residues. The V end lost 3 bases, the J end lost 0 bases, and 1 base lay between the germline ends. CDR1 is SGHAT, CDR2 FQNNGV, per germline. CDR3 sequence (DNA): TGTGCCAGCAGCTTTAGCACAGATACGCAGTATTTT. Translating it yields CASSFSTDTQYF.

The chain joins TRBV19 to TRBJ2-2, with a possible D match to TRBD1 (5 bases). The germline V and J ends were trimmed by 7 bases and 0 bases, with 12 bases remaining between them. Germline CDR1 LNHDA, CDR2 SQIVND (reference sequence). This CDR3 comprises 15 residues. The CDR3 sequence is CASKLGQTNTGELFF. The CDR3 DNA reads as TGTGCCAGTAAATTGGGGCAGACGAACACCGGGGAGCTGTTTTTT. Based on the CDR3 plus reference TRBV19 and TRBJ2-2, the full variable domain is DGGITQSPKYLFRKEGQNVTLSCEQNLNHDAMYWYRQDPGQGLRLIYYSQIVNDFQKGDIAEGYSVSREKKESFPLTVTSAQKNPTAFYLCASKLGQTNTGELFFGEGSRLTVL.

The chain recombines TRBV6-5 with TRBJ1-5, with 9 bases matching TRBD1. This CDR3 spans 15 amino acids. V gave up 6 bases and J gave up 7 bases; unmatched junction bases: 10. Per the germline V gene, CDR1 is MNHEY and CDR2 is SVGAGI. The DNA of the CDR3 is TGTGCCAGCAGACCCGGACAGGGGAGAGAGCAGCCCCAGCATTTT. Translating gives CASRPGQGREQPQHF.

This chain joins TRBV21-1 and TRBJ1-5; the table names TRBD1, a call not compared with the DNA. TRBV21-1 is tagged as a pseudogene. The CDR3 is 15 amino acids. The CDR3 bases are TGTGCCAGCAGACTTCCCTTGACAGGGTTACAGCCCCAGCATTTT. As protein: CASRLPLTGLQPQHF.

The chain couples TRBV28 to TRBJ2-7, with TRBD2 matching over 7 bases. Germline V gives CDR1 MDHEN, CDR2 SYDVKM. V dropped 3 bases and J dropped 2; count of bases not matched to a gene: 10. This CDR3 contains 16 residues. The CDR3 region is CASSFETGGIPYEQYF. CDR3 coding DNA: TGTGCCAGCAGTTTTGAGACGGGGGGAATTCCCTACGAGCAGTACTTC. The full variable domain, completed using reference TRBV28 and TRBJ2-7, is DVKVTQSSRYLVKRTGEKVFLECVQDMDHENMFWYRQDPGLGLRLIYFSYDVKMKEKGDIPEGYSVSREKKERFSLILESASTNQTSMYLCASSFETGGIPYEQYFGPGTRLTVT.

This rearrangement joins TRBV2 to TRBJ2-7, with 11 bases aligning to TRBD1. The ends lost 4 bases at V and 2 bases at J; junction bases unmatched: 10. Germline CDR1 is SNHLY and CDR2 is FYNNEI. This CDR3 comprises 17 residues. In DNA form, the CDR3 reads TGTGCCAGCAGTGCGGGACAGGGGGATCCTAACACCTACGAGCAGTACTTC. It encodes CASSAGQGDPNTYEQYF.

V gene TRBV6-1 combines with J gene TRBJ2-6; D remains ambiguous. The CDR3 consists of 15 residues. The V and J ends lost 4 bases and 2 bases respectively, with 9 bases between them. The germline V gene has CDR1 MNHNS and CDR2 SASEGT. The CDR3 is CASSVGFPGANVLTF. The CDR3 DNA reads TGTGCCAGCAGTGTGGGGTTCCCTGGGGCCAACGTCCTGACTTTC.

This clone was seen once. The chain carries TRBV2 and TRBJ2-2, with 12 positions matching TRBD2. The CDR3 is 16 residues long. Germline loops: CDR1 SNHLY, CDR2 FYNNEI. V gave up 8 bases and J gave up 4 bases; unmatched junction bases: 8. CDR3 DNA sequence: TGTGCCAGCCGCCGTGGACTAGCGGGAAGCACCGGGGAGCTGTTTTTT. The encoded protein is CASRRGLAGSTGELFF.

Note on this clone: This specimen includes other DNA sequences encoding the same CDR3. This rearrangement joins TRBV6-4 to TRBJ1-1, with D unclear. In germline, CDR1 is MRHNA, CDR2 SNTAGT. V shed 4 bases and J shed 0 bases, with 6 bases lying between them. This CDR3 is 13 amino acids long. As DNA, the CDR3 is TGTGCCAGCAGTGTAAGAATGAACACTGAAGCTTTCTTT. Its protein product is CASSVRMNTEAFF.

This clone was counted only a few times. The V and J genes are TRBV5-1 and TRBJ2-2; 9 bases agree with TRBD2. Germline V gene lookup returns CDR1 SGHRS and CDR2 YFSETQ. Trimming cost V 2 bases and J 2 bases; bases outside gene matches: 4. This CDR3 spans 16 amino acids. The CDR3: CASSFGGRANTGELFF. CDR3 sequence (DNA): TGCGCCAGCAGCTTTGGCGGGAGGGCCAACACCGGGGAGCTGTTTTTT.

This chain uses TRBV10-3 with TRBJ1-2; D gene ambiguous. The CDR3 length is 13 residues. Looked up from germline, CDR1 is ENHRY and CDR2 is SYGVKD. The V gene lost 7 bases and the J gene lost 7 bases, with 16 bases spanning the gap. For the CDR3, the DNA is TGTGCCATCAAGAGTGGGTCCGGTCTTGGCTACACCTTC. Translating it yields CAIKSGSGLGYTF.

CDR3 in DNA: TGTGCCAGCGGCCCGGGGGGTTCAGATACGCAGTATTTT. Encoded protein: CASGPGGSDTQYF. V is TRBV19 and J is TRBJ2-3, with 7 bases identical to TRBD2. This CDR3 has 13 amino acids. V lost 9 bases and J lost 4; bases outside the gene matches: 7. Germline V gene sequence: CDR1 LNHDA, CDR2 SQIVND (reference sequence).

The chain recombines TRBV5-1 with TRBJ2-1, with TRBD1 matching over 8 bases. The CDR3 covers 15 residues. Unmatched junction bases numbered 5, after V lost 4 bases and J lost 2 bases. Germline CDR1 reads SGHRS; CDR2 reads YFSETQ. The CDR3 reads CASSKDRVAYNEQFF. CDR3 DNA sequence: TGCGCCAGCAGCAAGGACAGGGTGGCCTACAATGAGCAGTTCTTC.

This clone was counted a few times. The chain recombines TRBV28 with TRBJ2-5; 14 nucleotides line up with TRBD2. This CDR3 has 20 residues. Unmatched junction bases numbered 13, after V lost 2 bases and J lost 2 bases. Germline CDR1 is MDHEN and CDR2 is SYDVKM. The CDR3 sequence: CASSLRLAGGARRVQETQYF. In nucleotides, the CDR3 is TGTGCCAGCAGTTTAAGACTAGCGGGAGGGGCCAGGCGGGTACAAGAGACCCAGTACTTC.

The chain is built from TRBV25-1 and TRBJ1-3; D is ambiguous. The germline V gene has CDR1 MGHDK and CDR2 SYGVNS. Between the trimmed V and J ends, which lost 0 bases and 0 bases, there was a span of 6 bases. This CDR3 comprises 15 residues. CDR3 residues: CASSEYVGSGNTIYF. In DNA form, the CDR3 reads TGTGCCAGCAGTGAATATGTGGGCTCTGGAAACACCATATATTTT.

The chain has TRBV28 and TRBJ2-7, with 7 bases matching TRBD2. V lost 4 bases, J lost 1 base, and 4 bases stayed unmatched. Per germline, CDR1 MDHEN and CDR2 SYDVKM. The length of the CDR3 is 14 residues. CDR3 residues: CASSYQGGSYEQYF. The CDR3 region has the DNA TGTGCCAGCAGTTATCAGGGAGGGTCCTACGAGCAGTACTTC.

The J gene is TRBJ1-5, the V gene TRBV23-1, with 9 bases identical to TRBD1. TRBV23-1 is an open reading frame, and its role is uncertain. Trimming at V came to 8 bases and at J to 1 base, leaving 12 bases not matched to a gene. The CDR3 is 17 residues long. The CDR3 DNA reads TGCGCCAGCGGGCCGGGACAGGGAAAGGCGAGCAATCAGCCCCAGCATTTT. It specifies CASGPGQGKASNQPQHF.

The gene calls are TRBV5-1 and TRBJ2-5; possible D gene TRBD2, 6 bases. The CDR3 sequence is 14 residues long. Trimming took off 5 bases at V and 5 bases at J, with 16 bases between the two ends. CDR1 and CDR2 from the germline V gene are SGHRS and YFSETQ. The CDR3 DNA reads TGCGCCAGCAGTTCCGACGGGAGCGAGGAGACCCAGTACTTC. As protein: CASSSDGSEETQYF. The whole variable domain, filled in from reference TRBV5-1 and TRBJ2-5, reads KAGVTQTPRYLIKTRGQQVTLSCSPISGHRSVSWYQQTPGQGLQFLFEYFSETQRNKGNFPGRFSGRQFSNSRSEMNVSTLELGDSALYLCASSSDGSEETQYFGPGTRLLVL.

The chain has TRBV5-1 and TRBJ2-3; 10 bases fit TRBD2. The length of the CDR3 is 18 residues. The junction had 13 bases not matched to a gene; V was cut back by 4 bases and J by 2 bases. Germline V gene data show CDR1 as SGHRS and CDR2 as YFSETQ. The CDR3 DNA sequence: TGCGCCAGCAGCCCCTCCGCGACAAGCGGGAGGGTCACAGATACGCAGTATTTT. Its protein product is CASSPSATSGRVTDTQYF.